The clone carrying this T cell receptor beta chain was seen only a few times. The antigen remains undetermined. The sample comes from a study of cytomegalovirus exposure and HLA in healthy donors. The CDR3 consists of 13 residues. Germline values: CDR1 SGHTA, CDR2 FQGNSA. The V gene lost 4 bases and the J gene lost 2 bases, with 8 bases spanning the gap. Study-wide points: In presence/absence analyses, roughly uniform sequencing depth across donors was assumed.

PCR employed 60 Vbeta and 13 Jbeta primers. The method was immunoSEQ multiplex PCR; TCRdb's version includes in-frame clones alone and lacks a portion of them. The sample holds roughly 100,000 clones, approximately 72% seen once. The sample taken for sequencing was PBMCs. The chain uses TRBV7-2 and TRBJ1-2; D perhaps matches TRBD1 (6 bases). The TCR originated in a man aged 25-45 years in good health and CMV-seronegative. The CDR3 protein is CASSSGGNYGYTF. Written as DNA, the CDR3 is TGTGCCAGCAGCTCGGGGGGCAACTATGGCTACACCTTC.